Reported below is one T cell receptor beta chain. The data belong to a study of blood T cell repertoires in COVID-19. Study details: The cDNA or gDNA used as material had been derived from T cells, B-cell-depleted T cells, or PBMCs.

Original analysis: Reference gene primer amplification in the assay estimated nucleated cell counts. This table comes from immunoSEQ multiplex PCR, and its TCRdb copy is limited to in-frame clones, with some not included. That table furnishes V, J and clone size, whereas the DNA furnished D and trimming. Of about 180,000 clones in the sample, roughly four fifths were seen once. What was sequenced was peripheral blood. The TCR comes from a woman in her 70s with COVID-19, enrolled during active disease.

The CDR3 nucleotides read TGTGCCAGCAGCTTTGAGCGGGTGACTTCCTACGAGCAGTACTTC. This translates into CASSFERVTSYEQYF. The gene calls are TRBV5-4 and TRBJ2-7, with D maybe TRBD2 (6 bases). The ends were cut back, 2 bases at V and 1 base at J, with 13 bases in the middle. The CDR3 sequence is 15 residues long. Germline CDR1 is SGHNT and CDR2 is YYREEE (reference sequence).